This is a list of T cell receptor beta chains from one sample in a study of OX40 agonist ivuxolimab in advanced cancers. Method: immunoSEQ multiplex PCR; TCRdb's copy keeps in-frame clones and lacks some. The sample has some 85,000 clones, 75% to 95% seen once. This material consisted of CD4+ or CD8+ T cells sorted from blood, taken in a trial of the OX40 agonist ivuxolimab. Source of these receptors: an adult with an advanced solid tumor such as melanoma, head and neck, liver or kidney cancer. CDR3s include the opening cysteine and the closing phenylalanine or tryptophan. The D gene is left open where the match is weak. Rows may omit the clone size; those that give it use once, few, many or a size class.

D gene	V gene	clone size	J gene	CDR3 protein	CDR3 DNA
TRBD1	TRBV9	NA	TRBJ2-7	CASSARQGAYEQYF	TGTGCCAGCAGCGCCAGACAGGGAGCCTACGAGCAGTACTTC
NA	TRBV5-1	NA	TRBJ2-7	CASSLAAGYSYEQYF	TGCGCCAGCAGCTTGGCGGCAGGGTACTCCTACGAGCAGTACTTC
TRBD1	TRBV2	NA	TRBJ2-1	CASSEQDRGVQFF	TGTGCCAGCAGTGAACAGGACAGGGGAGTACAGTTCTTC
TRBD2	TRBV19	NA	TRBJ2-5	CASSKPPGLAGPDQYF	TGTGCCAGTAGTAAGCCACCGGGACTAGCGGGACCCGACCAGTACTTC
TRBD2	TRBV6-4	NA	TRBJ2-1	CASSDSSGRNEQFF	TGTGCCAGCAGTGACTCGAGCGGGAGGAATGAGCAGTTCTTC
NA	TRBV11-2	NA	TRBJ2-4	CASSLGQAKNIQYF	TGTGCCAGCAGCTTAGGCCAAGCCAAAAACATTCAGTACTTC
TRBD1	TRBV5-1	NA	TRBJ2-3	CASSSGTGGKDTQYF	TGCGCCAGCAGCTCAGGGACAGGGGGGAAAGATACGCAGTATTTT
NA	TRBV5-8	NA	TRBJ1-5	CASSFGRSNQPQHF	TGTGCCAGCAGCTTCGGACGGAGCAATCAGCCCCAGCATTTT
TRBD1	TRBV11-2	NA	TRBJ1-1	CASSFAGQVNTEAFF	TGTGCCAGCAGCTTCGCGGGACAGGTGAACACTGAAGCTTTCTTT
NA	TRBV5-4	NA	TRBJ1-2	CASSFGGRQDYGYTF	TGTGCCAGCAGCTTTGGGGGGCGACAGGACTATGGCTACACCTTC
NA	TRBV19	NA	TRBJ1-2	CASSIARSNYGYTF	TGTGCCAGTAGTATAGCGCGTTCGAACTATGGCTACACCTTC
TRBD2	TRBV29-1	NA	TRBJ2-7	CSVRTSGRARSYEQYF	TGCAGCGTTCGGACTAGCGGGAGGGCCCGCTCCTACGAGCAGTACTTC
NA	TRBV2	once	TRBJ2-7	CASLPPRGPYEQYF	TGTGCCAGCCTTCCACCGCGGGGCCCCTACGAGCAGTACTTC
TRBD1	TRBV2	NA	TRBJ2-5	CASTSTGGGQETQYF	TGTGCCAGCACTTCGACAGGGGGCGGACAAGAGACCCAGTACTTC
NA	TRBV7-2	NA	TRBJ2-7	CASSRPGTYEQYF	TGTGCCAGCAGCCGCCCGGGAACCTACGAGCAGTACTTC
TRBD2	TRBV6-5	NA	TRBJ2-7	CASSFSTSGSYEQYF	TGTGCCAGCAGTTTCTCGACTAGCGGGAGCTACGAGCAGTACTTC